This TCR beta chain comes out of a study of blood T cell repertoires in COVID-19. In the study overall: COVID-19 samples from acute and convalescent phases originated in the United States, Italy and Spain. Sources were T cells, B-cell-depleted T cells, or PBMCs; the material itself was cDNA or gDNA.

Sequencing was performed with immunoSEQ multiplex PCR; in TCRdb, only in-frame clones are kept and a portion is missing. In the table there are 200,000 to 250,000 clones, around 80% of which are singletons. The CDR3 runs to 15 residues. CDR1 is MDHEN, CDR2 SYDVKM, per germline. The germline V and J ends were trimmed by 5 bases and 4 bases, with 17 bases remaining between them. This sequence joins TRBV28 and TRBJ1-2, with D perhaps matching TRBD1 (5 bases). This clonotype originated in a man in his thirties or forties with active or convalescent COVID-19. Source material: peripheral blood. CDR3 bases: TGTGCCAGCAGTCTCCCGGGGGAAAAACTCTATGGCTACACCTTC. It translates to CASSLPGEKLYGYTF.